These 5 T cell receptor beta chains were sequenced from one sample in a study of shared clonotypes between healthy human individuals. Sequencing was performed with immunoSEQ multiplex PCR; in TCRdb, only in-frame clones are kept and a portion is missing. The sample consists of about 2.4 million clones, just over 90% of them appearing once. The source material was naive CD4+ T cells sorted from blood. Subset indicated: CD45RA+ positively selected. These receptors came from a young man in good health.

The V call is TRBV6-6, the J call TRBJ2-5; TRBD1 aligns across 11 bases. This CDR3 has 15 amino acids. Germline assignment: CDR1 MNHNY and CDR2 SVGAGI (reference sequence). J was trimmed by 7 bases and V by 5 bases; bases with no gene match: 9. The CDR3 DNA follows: TGTGCCAGCAGTCTAAGGACAGGGGGCCCAGTGACCCAGTACTTC. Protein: CASSLRTGGPVTQYF.

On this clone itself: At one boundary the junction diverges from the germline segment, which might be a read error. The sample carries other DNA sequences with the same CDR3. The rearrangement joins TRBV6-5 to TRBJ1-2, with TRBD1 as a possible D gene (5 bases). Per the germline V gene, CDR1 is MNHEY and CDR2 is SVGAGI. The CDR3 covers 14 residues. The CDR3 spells CASSSRPGVGGYTF. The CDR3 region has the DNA TGTGCCAGTAGTTCCCGACCGGGGGTTGGGGGCTACACCTTC.

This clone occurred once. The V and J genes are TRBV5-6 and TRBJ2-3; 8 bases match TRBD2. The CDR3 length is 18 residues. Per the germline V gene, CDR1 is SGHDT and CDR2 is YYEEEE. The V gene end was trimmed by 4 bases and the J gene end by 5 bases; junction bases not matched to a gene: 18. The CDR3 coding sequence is TGTGCCAGCAGCGGAATGGGTGGAGCGGGGGCCGGGGGAGATACGCAGTATTTT. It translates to CASSGMGGAGAGGDTQYF.

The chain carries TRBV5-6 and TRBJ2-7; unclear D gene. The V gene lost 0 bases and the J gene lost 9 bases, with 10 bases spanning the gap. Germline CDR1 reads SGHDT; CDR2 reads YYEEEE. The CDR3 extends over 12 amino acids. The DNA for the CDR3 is TGTGCCAGCAGCTTGGACCCGGCGTGGCAGTACTTC. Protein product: CASSLDPAWQYF.

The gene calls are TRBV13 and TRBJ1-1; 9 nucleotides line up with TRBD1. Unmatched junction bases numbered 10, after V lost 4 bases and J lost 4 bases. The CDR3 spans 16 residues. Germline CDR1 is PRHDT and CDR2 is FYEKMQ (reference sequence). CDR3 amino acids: CASSSGTGRLGTEAFF. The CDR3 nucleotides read TGTGCCAGCAGCTCTGGGACAGGGCGGTTGGGCACTGAAGCTTTCTTT.